Listed below are T cell receptor beta chains from one sample, sequenced in a study of T cells after yellow fever vaccination. MiXCR, run by TCRdb on the 5' RACE reads, gives a single entry per CDR3 protein. Among approximately 300,000 distinct CDR3 sequences listed, around 10% were seen once. Material: CD4+ T cells sorted from PBMCs, obtained 45 days after the yellow fever booster vaccination. The source of these receptors is a man aged 18 to 35 who received the YFV17D yellow fever vaccine. The CDR3 runs from the conserved cysteine through the conserved F or W. A D gene is named only where the DNA matches it firmly. Size is omitted from some rows. Given values are once, few, many or a class for expanded clones.

CASAGSADTQYF | TGTGCCAGCGCAGGGTCCGCAGATACGCAGTATTTT | NA | TRBJ2-3 | TRBV2 | NA
CASSKGTVGYYSNQPQHF | TGTGCCAGTAGTAAGGGGACGGTGGGGTACTATAGCAATCAGCCCCAGCATTTT | NA | TRBJ1-5 | TRBV19 | NA
CASSPAKFTDTQYF | TGTGCCAGCAGTCCAGCTAAGTTCACAGATACGCAGTATTTT | few | TRBJ2-3 | TRBV27 | NA
CASRDPPGTGELFF | TGCGCCAGCAGGGACCCGCCGGGCACCGGGGAGCTGTTTTTT | few | TRBJ2-2 | TRBV5-1 | NA
CASSYTVEAFF | TGTGCCAGCAGTTACACTGTTGAAGCTTTCTTT | NA | TRBJ1-1 | TRBV2 | NA
CSAYRGNQPQHF | TGCAGTGCTTACAGGGGAAATCAGCCCCAGCATTTT | NA | TRBJ1-5 | TRBV20-1 | TRBD1
CATLSNTEAFF | TGTGCCACCCTTTCTAACACTGAAGCTTTCTTT | few | TRBJ1-1 | TRBV6-6 | NA
CASSFIPSSEKLFF | TGCGCCAGCAGCTTTATTCCCAGTTCTGAAAAACTGTTTTTT | NA | TRBJ1-4 | TRBV5-1 | NA
CASSSDSFEAFF | TGTGCCAGCAGTTCGGACAGCTTTGAAGCTTTCTTT | NA | TRBJ1-1 | TRBV12-3/TRBV12-4 | NA
CASSPREGAANTEAFF | TGTGCCAGCTCACCTCGGGAGGGGGCCGCGAACACTGAAGCTTTCTTT | NA | TRBJ1-1 | TRBV18 | TRBD1
CASSPIQGPTEAFF | TGTGCCAGCAGCCCAATCCAGGGGCCCACTGAAGCTTTCTTT | many | TRBJ1-1 | TRBV14 | NA
CASSSQGQTGRQPQHF | TGTGCCAGCAGCTCACAGGGACAGACAGGACGTCAGCCCCAGCATTTT | once | TRBJ1-5 | TRBV7-8 | TRBD1
CASSLFKSYNEQFF | TGTGCCAGCAGTTTATTTAAGAGCTACAATGAGCAGTTCTTC | NA | TRBJ2-1 | TRBV28 | NA
CASSVLAEEETQYF | TGTGCCAGCAGTGTCTTAGCGGAAGAAGAGACCCAGTACTTC | NA | TRBJ2-5 | TRBV12-3/TRBV12-4 | NA
CASTQRRGKTQYF | TGTGCCAGCACCCAGCGGCGGGGAAAGACCCAGTACTTC | many | TRBJ2-5 | TRBV7-8 | NA
CASSKGAQGSSNQPQHF | TGTGCCAGCAGCAAAGGGGCCCAGGGTTCGAGCAATCAGCCCCAGCATTTT | NA | TRBJ1-5 | TRBV9 | NA
CATTGRENYGYTF | TGTGCCACTACGGGACGTGAAAACTATGGCTACACCTTC | few | TRBJ1-2 | TRBV6-5 | NA
CSARDPTRGGPDTQYF | TGCAGTGCTAGAGATCCGACGCGGGGAGGACCGGATACGCAGTATTTT | NA | TRBJ2-3 | TRBV20-1 | NA
CASSYQLAGRYTDTQYF | TGTGCCAGCAGTTACCAACTAGCGGGGAGATACACAGATACGCAGTATTTT | few | TRBJ2-3 | TRBV6-6 | TRBD2
CASSVVGDTDTQYF | TGTGCCAGCAGCGTAGTGGGAGACACAGATACGCAGTATTTT | few | TRBJ2-3 | TRBV9 | NA
CASSYSPTVTGELFF | TGTGCCAGCAGTTACTCCCCCACCGTCACCGGGGAGCTGTTTTTT | few | TRBJ2-2 | TRBV6-5 | NA
CASSLNRGTGYTF | TGTGCCAGCAGCCTAAACCGGGGGACGGGCTACACCTTC | NA | TRBJ1-2 | TRBV13 | NA
CASATVGQGNSPLHF | TGCGCCAGCGCCACGGTCGGACAGGGTAATTCACCCCTCCACTTT | NA | TRBJ1-6 | TRBV5-1 | TRBD1
CSATGQGKETQYF | TGCAGTGCTACGGGACAGGGGAAAGAGACCCAGTACTTC | NA | TRBJ2-5 | TRBV20-1 | TRBD1
CASAGLTLETQYF | TGTGCCAGCGCGGGTCTTACTTTAGAAACCCAGTACTTC | few | TRBJ2-5 | TRBV27 | NA
CASGLGQEQPQHF | TGTGCCAGCGGACTCGGACAGGAGCAGCCCCAGCATTTT | many | TRBJ1-5 | TRBV28 | TRBD1
CASSLVVAGATQFF | TGTGCCAGCAGCTTAGTCGTAGCGGGGGCGACGCAGTTCTTC | few | TRBJ2-1 | TRBV7-2 | TRBD2
CASSQGAGQNYGYTF | TGTGCCAGCAGCCAAGGCGCTGGACAGAACTATGGCTACACCTTC | NA | TRBJ1-2 | TRBV4-2 | NA
CASSLLGRGRHGYTF | TGTGCCAGCAGCTTACTCGGCAGGGGGCGTCATGGCTACACCTTC | few | TRBJ1-2 | TRBV7-9 | TRBD1
CASSDPGAGANVLTF | TGCGCCAGCAGTGACCCCGGTGCAGGGGCCAACGTCCTGACTTTC | few | TRBJ2-6 | TRBV10-2 | NA
CASSLLGAGGVRDTQYF | TGTGCCAGCAGCTTACTTGGAGCGGGCGGGGTACGAGATACGCAGTATTTT | few | TRBJ2-3 | TRBV11-1 | NA
CASSHDDVQPQHF | TGTGCCAGCAGCCATGATGACGTCCAGCCCCAGCATTTT | NA | TRBJ1-5 | TRBV3-1 | NA
CASSMGLAGNEQFF | TGTGCCAGCAGCATGGGACTAGCGGGCAATGAGCAGTTCTTC | many | TRBJ2-1 | TRBV7-3 | TRBD2
CASSLRRVGADTQYF | TGCGCCAGCAGCTTGCGACGTGTGGGGGCAGATACGCAGTATTTT | many | TRBJ2-3 | TRBV5-1 | NA
CATQGTGELFF | TGTGCCACCCAGGGTACCGGGGAGCTGTTTTTT | NA | TRBJ2-2 | TRBV7-2 | NA
CASSPAERGNTGELFF | TGTGCCAGCAGCCCGGCGGAGCGGGGGAACACCGGGGAGCTGTTTTTT | NA | TRBJ2-2 | TRBV7-9 | TRBD2
CASSFSSPQETQYF | TGTGCCAGCAGCTTCTCCAGCCCCCAAGAGACCCAGTACTTC | NA | TRBJ2-5 | TRBV7-9 | NA
CASTSGTISSIQYF | TGTGCCAGCACCTCTGGGACCATAAGTAGCATTCAGTACTTC | few | TRBJ2-4 | TRBV5-5 | NA
CASSLAYTGTSGTTDTQYF | TGTGCCAGCAGCTTAGCGTATACCGGGACTAGCGGGACCACAGATACGCAGTATTTT | few | TRBJ2-3 | TRBV7-2 | TRBD2
CSAGDRASYGYTF | TGCAGTGCAGGGGACAGGGCTTCCTATGGCTACACCTTC | few | TRBJ1-2 | TRBV20-1 | TRBD1
CASSHFGVSGNTIYF | TGCGCCAGCAGCCATTTCGGGGTCTCTGGAAACACCATATATTTT | few | TRBJ1-3 | TRBV4-1 | NA
CASSIPRGTTDTQYF | TGTGCCAGCAGCATACCTCGGGGGACCACAGATACGCAGTATTTT | many | TRBJ2-3 | TRBV5-5 | NA
CASSSLFTGTPEAFF | TGTGCCAGCAGCTCCCTGTTTACAGGGACCCCTGAAGCTTTCTTT | many | TRBJ1-1 | TRBV11-2 | NA
CASSLMDSNSPLHF | TGTGCCAGCAGCTTAATGGACAGTAATTCACCCCTCCACTTT | few | TRBJ1-6 | TRBV7-9 | NA
CASTRSSNTGELFF | TGTGCCAGCACCCGAAGCTCGAACACCGGGGAGCTGTTTTTT | NA | TRBJ2-2 | TRBV7-3 | NA
CASSLRQGWSYNEQFF | TGTGCCAGCAGCCTTCGACAGGGTTGGTCGTACAATGAGCAGTTCTTC | many | TRBJ2-1 | TRBV7-9 | TRBD1
CASSTGPGYDNEQFF | TGTGCCAGTAGTACTGGACCGGGTTACGACAATGAGCAGTTCTTC | few | TRBJ2-1 | TRBV19 | NA
CASSYLGGPGANVLTF | TGTGCCAGCAGTTACTTAGGTGGCCCTGGGGCCAACGTCCTGACTTTC | few | TRBJ2-6 | TRBV6-2/TRBV6-3 | NA
CASRKDYNYGYTF | TGTGCCAGCAGGAAGGATTATAACTATGGCTACACCTTC | NA | TRBJ1-2 | TRBV6-1 | NA
CASRTGDYSGANVLTF | TGTGCCAGTCGGACAGGGGATTACTCTGGGGCCAACGTCCTGACTTTC | NA | TRBJ2-6 | TRBV19 | TRBD1